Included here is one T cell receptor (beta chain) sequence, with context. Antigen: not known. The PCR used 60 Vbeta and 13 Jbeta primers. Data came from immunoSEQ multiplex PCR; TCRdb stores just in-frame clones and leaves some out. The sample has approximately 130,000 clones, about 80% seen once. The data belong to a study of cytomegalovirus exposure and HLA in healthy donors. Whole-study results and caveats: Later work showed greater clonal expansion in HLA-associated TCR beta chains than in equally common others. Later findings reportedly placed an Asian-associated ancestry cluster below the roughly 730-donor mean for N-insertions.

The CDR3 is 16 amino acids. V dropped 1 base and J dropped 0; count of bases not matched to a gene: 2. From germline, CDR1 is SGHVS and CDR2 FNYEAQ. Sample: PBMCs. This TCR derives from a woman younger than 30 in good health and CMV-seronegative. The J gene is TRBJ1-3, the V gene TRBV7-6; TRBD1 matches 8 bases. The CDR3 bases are TGTGCCAGCAGCTTAGGGCAGGGGGCCTCTGGAAACACCATATATTTT. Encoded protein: CASSLGQGASGNTIYF.